This T cell receptor (beta chain) was found in a study of Ad26.COV2.S vaccination and SARS-CoV-2 variants. General study points: Substantial post-vaccination breadth of spike-specific CD8+ and CD4+ T cell responses was reported.

Generated by immunoSEQ multiplex PCR, the TCRdb table keeps only in-frame clones and is missing some. This repertoire shows around 350,000 clones, more than 75% found once; its top ten account for about 3.3%. Treatment indicated: around 19 received Ad26.COV2.S at low or high dose, single or two shots; 5 received placebo; per-sample allocation not given. Sample collection was performed on day 63 after the first vaccine or placebo injection. The donor's status was that of an adult aged 18-55 years in Boston. A word on this clone: The target antigen is unknown.

The CDR3 spans 18 residues. CDR1 is WNHNN, CDR2 SYGVQD, per germline (reference sequence). Trimming at V came to 0 bases and at J to 3 bases, leaving 13 bases not matched to a gene. V and J are TRBV10-1 and TRBJ2-5; 7 bases are shared with TRBD2. The receptor was isolated from a person between 18 and 60 years old who received the Ad26.COV2.S COVID-19 vaccine or a placebo. Sequences were derived from peripheral blood, sampled in a trial of Ad26.COV2.S vaccine versus placebo. The CDR3 protein is CASSESTAGAGDEETQYF. The CDR3 DNA sequence: TGCGCCAGCAGTGAGTCGACTGCGGGTGCGGGGGACGAAGAGACCCAGTACTTC.